This paragraph covers one T cell receptor beta chain sequence. Its antigen remains unidentified. The entry originates in a study of T cells expressing NK-cell markers. Study details: Among the eight sequenced donors, seven tested HCMV-seropositive and one tested seronegative. General study findings and limits: The HCMV specificity of the expanded NKG2C+ T cell clones stayed unresolved.

Germline CDR1 SQVTM, CDR2 ANQGSEA. The CDR3 loop spans 14 amino acids. What made the TCR beta cDNA was 5'RACE template switching with UMIs. TCRdb reworked the 5' RACE reads into one entry per CDR3 protein, no DNA. The sample totals 500,000 to 700,000 distinct CDR3 sequences; its top ten clones hold around 4%. This chain uses TRBV29-1 with TRBJ2-1; TCRdb outputs TRBD2, but without DNA this stays unchecked. Sequencing was done on a sample of blood T cells: a sorted CD56 or NKG2C T cell subset, CD4+ or CD8+ T cells, or bulk PBMC T cells (not recorded which). The receptor was isolated from a man between 18 and 35 years old in good health. The CDR3 reads CSVAEVGSGNEQFF.